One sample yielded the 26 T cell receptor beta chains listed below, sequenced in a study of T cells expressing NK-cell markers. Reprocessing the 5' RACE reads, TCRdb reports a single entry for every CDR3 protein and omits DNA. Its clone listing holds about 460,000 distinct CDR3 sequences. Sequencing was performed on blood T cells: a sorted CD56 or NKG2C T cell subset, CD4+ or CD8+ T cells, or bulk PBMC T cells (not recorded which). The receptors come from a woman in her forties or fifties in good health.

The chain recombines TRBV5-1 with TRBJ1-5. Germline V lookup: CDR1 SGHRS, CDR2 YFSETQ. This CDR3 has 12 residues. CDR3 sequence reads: CASSSEGGPQHF.

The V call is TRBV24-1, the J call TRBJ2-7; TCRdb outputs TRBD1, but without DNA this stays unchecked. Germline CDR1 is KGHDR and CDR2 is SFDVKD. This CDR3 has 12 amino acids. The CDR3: CATSQGRYEQYF.

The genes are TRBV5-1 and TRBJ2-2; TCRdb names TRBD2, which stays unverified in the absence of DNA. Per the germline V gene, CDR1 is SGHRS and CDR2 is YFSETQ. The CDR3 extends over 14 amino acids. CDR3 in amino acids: CASSMPGVGGELFF.

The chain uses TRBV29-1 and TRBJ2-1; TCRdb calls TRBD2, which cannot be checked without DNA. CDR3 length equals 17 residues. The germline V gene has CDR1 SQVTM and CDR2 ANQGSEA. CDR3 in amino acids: CSVEDLKASGSYNEQFF.

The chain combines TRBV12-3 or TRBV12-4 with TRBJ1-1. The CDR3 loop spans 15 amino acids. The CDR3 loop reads CASSLASSIITEAFF.

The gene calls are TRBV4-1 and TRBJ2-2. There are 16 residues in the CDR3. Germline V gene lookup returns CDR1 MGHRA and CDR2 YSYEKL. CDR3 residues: CASSQGLRSNTGELFF.

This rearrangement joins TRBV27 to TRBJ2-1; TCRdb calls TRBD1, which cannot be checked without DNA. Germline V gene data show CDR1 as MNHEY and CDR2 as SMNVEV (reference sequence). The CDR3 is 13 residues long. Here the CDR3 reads CASQGARGNEQFF.

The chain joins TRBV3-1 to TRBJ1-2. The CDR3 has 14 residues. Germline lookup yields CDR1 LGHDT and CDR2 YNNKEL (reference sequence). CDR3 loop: CASSQDRGSRGYTF.

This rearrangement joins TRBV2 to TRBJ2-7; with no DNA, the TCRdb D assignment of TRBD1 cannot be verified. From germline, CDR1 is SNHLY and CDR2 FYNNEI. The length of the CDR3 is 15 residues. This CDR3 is CASTYEGEGSYEQYF. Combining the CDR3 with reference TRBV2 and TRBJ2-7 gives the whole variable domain EPEVTQTPSHQVTQMGQEVILRCVPISNHLYFYWYRQILGQKVEFLVSFYNNEISEKSEIFDDQFSVERPDGSNFTLKIRSTKLEDSAMYFCASTYEGEGSYEQYFGPGTRLTVT.

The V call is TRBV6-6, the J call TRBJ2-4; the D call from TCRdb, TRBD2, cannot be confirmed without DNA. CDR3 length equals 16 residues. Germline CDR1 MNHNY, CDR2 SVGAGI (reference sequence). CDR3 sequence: CASTQLAGGPFQAQYF.

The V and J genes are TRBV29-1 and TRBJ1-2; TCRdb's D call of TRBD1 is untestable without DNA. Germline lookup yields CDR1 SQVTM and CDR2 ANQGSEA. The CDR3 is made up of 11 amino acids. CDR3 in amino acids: CSVGQGNGYTF.

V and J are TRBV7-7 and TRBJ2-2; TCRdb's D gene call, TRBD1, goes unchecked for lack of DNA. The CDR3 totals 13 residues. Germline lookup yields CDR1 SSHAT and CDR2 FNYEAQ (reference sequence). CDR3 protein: CASSVTGGGLLFF.

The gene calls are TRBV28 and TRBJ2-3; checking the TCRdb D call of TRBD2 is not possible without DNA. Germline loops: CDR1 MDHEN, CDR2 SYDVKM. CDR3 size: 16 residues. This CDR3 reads CASSGHGLAVTDTQYF.

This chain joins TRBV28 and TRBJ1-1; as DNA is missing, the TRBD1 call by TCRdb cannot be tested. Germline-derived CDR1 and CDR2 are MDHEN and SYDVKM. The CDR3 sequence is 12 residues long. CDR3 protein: CASSLRDRGAFF.

This chain's CDR3 is CATSPASGTGELFF. This sequence joins TRBV19 and TRBJ2-2; TCRdb names TRBD2, which stays unverified in the absence of DNA. There are 14 residues in the CDR3. Germline V gene sequence: CDR1 LNHDA, CDR2 SQIVND (reference sequence).

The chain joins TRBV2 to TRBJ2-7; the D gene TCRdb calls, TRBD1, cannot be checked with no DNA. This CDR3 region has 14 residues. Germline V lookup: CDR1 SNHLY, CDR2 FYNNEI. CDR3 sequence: CASRYRDTFYEQYF.

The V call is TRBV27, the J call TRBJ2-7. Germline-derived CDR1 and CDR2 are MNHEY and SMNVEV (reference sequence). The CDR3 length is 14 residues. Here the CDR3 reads CASHLGNRRDEQYF.

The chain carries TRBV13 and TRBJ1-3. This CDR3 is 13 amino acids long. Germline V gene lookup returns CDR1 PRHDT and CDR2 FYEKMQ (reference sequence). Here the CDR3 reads CASSLWRRNTIYF. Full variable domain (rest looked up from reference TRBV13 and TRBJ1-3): AAGVIQSPRHLIKEKRETATLKCYPIPRHDTVYWYQQGPGQDPQFLISFYEKMQSDKGSIPDRFSAQQFSDYHSELNMSSLELGDSALYFCASSLWRRNTIYFGEGSWLTVV.

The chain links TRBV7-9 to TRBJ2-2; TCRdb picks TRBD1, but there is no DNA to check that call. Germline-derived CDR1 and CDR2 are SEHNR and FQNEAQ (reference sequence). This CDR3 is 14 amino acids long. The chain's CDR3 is CASSLAGAGRELFF.

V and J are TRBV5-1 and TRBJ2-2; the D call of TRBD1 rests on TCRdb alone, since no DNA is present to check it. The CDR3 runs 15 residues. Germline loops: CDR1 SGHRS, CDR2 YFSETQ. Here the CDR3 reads CASRPGAGNTGELFF. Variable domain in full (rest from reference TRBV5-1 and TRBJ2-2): KAGVTQTPRYLIKTRGQQVTLSCSPISGHRSVSWYQQTPGQGLQFLFEYFSETQRNKGNFPGRFSGRQFSNSRSEMNVSTLELGDSALYLCASRPGAGNTGELFFGEGSRLTVL.

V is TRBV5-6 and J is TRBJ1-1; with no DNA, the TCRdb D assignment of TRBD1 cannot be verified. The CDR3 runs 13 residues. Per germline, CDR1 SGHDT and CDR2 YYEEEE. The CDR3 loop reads CASSLQGASEAFF.

This chain's CDR3 is CASSLDLGLNEQFF. The V gene is TRBV11-2, the J gene TRBJ2-1. The CDR3 has 14 amino acids. Germline V CDR1 and CDR2: SGHAT, FQNNGV.

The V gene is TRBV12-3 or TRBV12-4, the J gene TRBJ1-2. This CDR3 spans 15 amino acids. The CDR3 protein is CASRARHRTDAGYTF.

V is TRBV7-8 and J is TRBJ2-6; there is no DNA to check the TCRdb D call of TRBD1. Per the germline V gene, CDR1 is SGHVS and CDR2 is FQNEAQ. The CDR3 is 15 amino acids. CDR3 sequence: CASSLFPIGANVLTF.

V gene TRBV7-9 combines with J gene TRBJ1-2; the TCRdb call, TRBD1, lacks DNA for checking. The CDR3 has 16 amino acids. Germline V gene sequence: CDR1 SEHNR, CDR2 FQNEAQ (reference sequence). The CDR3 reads CASSQGTGAANYGYTF.

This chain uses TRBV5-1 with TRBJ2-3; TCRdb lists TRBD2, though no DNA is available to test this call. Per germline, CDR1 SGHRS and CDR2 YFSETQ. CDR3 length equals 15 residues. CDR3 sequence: CASSLLPSATDTQYF.